This TCR beta chain comes out of a study of blood T cell repertoires in COVID-19. Study at large: COVID-19 samples, acute and convalescent, were from the United States, Italy and Spain.

Germline V CDR1 and CDR2: SGHNT, YYREEE (reference sequence). The CDR3 totals 14 residues. Trimming at V came to 2 bases and at J to 8 bases, leaving 6 bases not matched to a gene. Sequencing used immunoSEQ multiplex PCR; TCRdb keeps in-frame clones, though not all of them. The sample has 360,000 or so clones, about 90% seen once. This study enrolled people aged about 18 to 100 from approximately 25 US geographic areas. Recovered Cohort 3 donors showed two negative PCRs, clearance, or symptom resolution. The origin of this receptor is a woman under 40 who had recovered from COVID-19. The sequencing input was PBMCs or T cells enriched from blood (not recorded which). This chain uses TRBV5-4 with TRBJ1-4; 7 bases are shared with TRBD1. DNA of the CDR3: TGTGCCAGCAGCTTACGAGACAGGGAGGAAAAACTGTTTTTT. This codes for CASSLRDREEKLFF. The complete variable domain, with remaining parts taken from reference TRBV5-4 and TRBJ1-4, reads ETGVTQSPTHLIKTRGQQVTLRCSSQSGHNTVSWYQQALGQGPQFIFQYYREEENGRGNFPPRFSGLQFPNYSSELNVNALELDDSALYLCASSLRDREEKLFFGSGTQLSVL.